This TCR beta chain was recovered during a study of blood T cell repertoires in COVID-19 (dated by TCRdb to 2019 to 2021). Background on the whole study: The collaborator samples originated in the United States, Italy and Spain and spanned the acute and convalescent phases of COVID-19. The prospective study material was composed of cDNA or gDNA derived from T cells, B-cell-depleted T cells, or PBMCs. Deeply sampled blood TCRbeta repertoires from subjects exposed to, actively infected with, or recovered from COVID-19 were included in the dataset. Where HLA class I and class II types were available, the types were taken from metadata supplied by the sample provider, not from assay-based typing. The sample metadata nearly always contained a de-identified subject ID, COVID-19 status, age in years and sex. Samples came from the ongoing ImmuneRACE study (first 160 participants) plus 1,254 subjects from 6 global collaborators. The repertoires were released in a freely available public database intended as a resource for research on the immune response to SARS-CoV-2.

TCRbeta CDR3 regions were amplified from genomic DNA using the immunoSEQ Assay, a bias-controlled multiplex PCR. From the authors' description of their analysis: The number of nucleated cells in each sample was estimated from the amplification of reference gene primers within the assay. To quantify the absolute abundance of each unique TCRbeta CDR3 rearrangement, sequence reads were collapsed and filtered. For each sample, productive Simpson clonality was calculated as the square root of Simpson's diversity index across productive rearrangements. Held by TCRdb, this immuneACCESS table contains in-frame sequences only and omits some clones. Under half of the omission traces to an unresolved V gene where checked; the cause of the rest is unknown. D and trimming come from the DNA, and the V and J calls and clone size come from that table. This sample holds about 330,000 clones; 85% to 90% were observed only once. The ten top clones hold roughly 10% of the sample.

In the prospective study, participants were roughly 18 to 100 years old, resided in about two dozen geographic areas of the United States, and were enrolled through a virtual design. To assign participants to cohorts, the prospective study relied on clinical history that participants themselves reported in a screening survey and a study questionnaire. ImmuneRACE Cohort 3 recovered participants were defined by two consecutive negative NP/OP PCR tests, healthcare professional clearance, or symptom resolution. Mobile phlebotomists in the prospective study collected whole blood, serum and a nasopharyngeal or oropharyngeal swab from every participant. Prospective study participants could optionally give additional blood draws and questionnaires over a roughly 2-month period. Blood samples from the prospective study were shipped frozen or at room temperature prior to DNA extraction. Paper-wide results and their limitations: How much clinical and demographic metadata was included differed by source and by participant, and the metadata was provided uncurated.

The CDR3 numbers 15 residues from cysteine through phenylalanine. The kept DNA is CDR3 alone, 45 bases in frame from the first base. For CDR1 and CDR2, the germline V gene (reference sequence) lists SGHKS and YYEKEE. Between the V and J ends, shortened by 0 bases and 5 bases respectively, the junction contains 14 bases. This clone appeared once. Which antigen it targets is not known. No per-base quality is available; no much larger clone lies one base away. The V and J segments used are TRBV5-5 and TRBJ1-1, with TRBD1 tentatively as D gene (5 bases match). Sequenced: PBMCs or T cells enriched from blood (not recorded which). The source of this sequence is a young woman who had recovered from COVID-19. CDR3 loop: CASSLVVGPGTEAFF. The DNA sequence reads TGTGCCAGCAGCTTGGTAGTGGGTCCAGGGACTGAAGCTTTCTTT.